The next 14 T cell receptor beta chains were all read from a single sample in a study of low-dose radiotherapy and immunotherapy resistance in tumors. Time point noted: after trial treatment. Treatment: LDRT plus nivolumab, ipilimumab, low-dose cyclophosphamide and aspirin (RACIN trial). Alpha- and beta-chain coverage of first-strand cDNA came from TRAV- and TRBV-specific primers. Amplification of TCRs used a constant-region primer and V-primer adapter for 20 PCR cycles. TCRdb re-called the reads with MiXCR, one entry per CDR3 protein. The sample includes tens of thousands of distinct CDR3 sequences, approximately 22% of them seen just once. The material was PBMCs, obtained after low-dose radiotherapy plus immunotherapy. These receptors all stem from a female donor with ovarian cancer.

The chain is built from TRBV15 and TRBJ2-1; perhaps TRBD1 as D (6 bases). The CDR3 runs 14 residues. V was pared by 4 bases and J by 2 bases, with 9 bases between. Germline values: CDR1 LNHNV, CDR2 YYDKDF (reference sequence). CDR3 nucleotides: TGTGCCACCAGCACAGGGGTACCCTACAATGAGCAGTTCTTC. It codes for CATSTGVPYNEQFF. The full variable domain, its missing parts supplied by reference TRBV15 and TRBJ2-1, is DAMVIQNPRYQVTQFGKPVTLSCSQTLNHNVMYWYQQKSSQAPKLLFHYYDKDFNNEADTPDNFQSRRPNTSFCFLDIRSPGLGDTAMYLCATSTGVPYNEQFFGPGTRLTVL.

This clonotype was seen repeatedly, ten times or more. This rearrangement joins TRBV18 to TRBJ2-5; D gene ambiguous. The CDR3 is 14 amino acids. Germline lookup yields CDR1 KGHSH and CDR2 LQKENI. V dropped 0 bases and J dropped 4 bases, with 9 bases sitting between them. As DNA, the CDR3 is TGTGCCAGCTCACCACCGGTATCCCCAGAGACCCAGTACTTC. Translating gives CASSPPVSPETQYF.

This clonotype came up many times. The chain links TRBV19 to TRBJ1-1; 7 positions match TRBD1. This CDR3 has 19 amino acids. The germline gives CDR1 LNHDA, CDR2 SQIVND (reference sequence). The V segment lost 0 bases and the J segment 1 base; nucleotides outside the gene matches: 14. The CDR3, as DNA: TGTGCCAGTAGTATAGACCACCGGTTCGTACAGGGGACGAACACTGAAGCTTTCTTT. Translated, it gives CASSIDHRFVQGTNTEAFF. The whole variable domain, remainder taken from reference TRBV19 and TRBJ1-1, is DGGITQSPKYLFRKEGQNVTLSCEQNLNHDAMYWYRQDPGQGLRLIYYSQIVNDFQKGDIAEGYSVSREKKESFPLTVTSAQKNPTAFYLCASSIDHRFVQGTNTEAFFGQGTRLTVV.

This sequence joins TRBV12-5 and TRBJ1-1, with TRBD1 identical over 7 bases. V lost 3 bases and J lost 3; bases outside the gene matches: 7. This CDR3 spans 15 amino acids. Germline CDR1 reads LGHNT; CDR2 reads FRNRAP. In DNA form, the CDR3 reads TGTGCTAGTGGTTTATGGGACAGCCGGGACACTGAAGCTTTCTTT. This translates into CASGLWDSRDTEAFF. Full variable domain (missing parts from reference TRBV12-5 and TRBJ1-1): DARVTQTPRHKVTEMGQEVTMRCQPILGHNTVFWYRQTMMQGLELLAYFRNRAPLDDSGMPKDRFSAEMPDATLATLKIQPSEPRDSAVYFCASGLWDSRDTEAFFGQGTRLTVV.

This clonotype was observed at least ten times. The genes are TRBV4-2 and TRBJ2-3, with 10 bases fitting TRBD2. The CDR3 is made up of 16 amino acids. Germline values: CDR1 LGHNA, CDR2 YNFKEQ. J was trimmed by 6 bases and V by 4 bases; bases with no gene match: 10. The CDR3 sequence: CASSRQRSGGDDTQYF. The CDR3 nucleotides are TGTGCCAGCAGCCGCCAACGCAGCGGGGGGGATGATACGCAGTATTTT.

J is TRBJ2-7 and V is TRBV19; D unresolved. This CDR3 has 15 amino acids. V was trimmed by 3 bases and J by 0 bases, leaving 12 bases between them. The germline V gene encodes CDR1 LNHDA and CDR2 SQIVND (reference sequence). CDR3 residues: CASSIRPASSYEQYF. As DNA, the CDR3 is TGTGCCAGTAGTATCCGGCCGGCCAGCTCCTACGAGCAGTACTTC.

This clonotype was detected many times. The V and J genes are TRBV5-1 and TRBJ2-2; 8 bases match TRBD1. The germline gives CDR1 SGHRS, CDR2 YFSETQ. The junction had 5 bases not matched to a gene; V was cut back by 4 bases and J by 3 bases. This CDR3 contains 15 residues. The CDR3 sequence is CASSVDRADTGELFF. CDR3 nucleotide sequence: TGCGCCAGCAGCGTGGACAGGGCTGACACCGGGGAGCTGTTTTTT. The full variable domain, its missing parts supplied by reference TRBV5-1 and TRBJ2-2, is KAGVTQTPRYLIKTRGQQVTLSCSPISGHRSVSWYQQTPGQGLQFLFEYFSETQRNKGNFPGRFSGRQFSNSRSEMNVSTLELGDSALYLCASSVDRADTGELFFGEGSRLTVL.

This clonotype was seen at least ten times. The rearrangement joins TRBV20-1 to TRBJ1-5, with D tentatively TRBD1 (6 bases). This CDR3 is 15 amino acids long. V shed 3 bases and J shed 3 bases, with 15 bases lying between them. CDR1 DFQATT and CDR2 SNEGSKA come from the germline V gene (reference sequence). The CDR3 DNA follows: TGCAGTGCTAGTTCCCTCGGACAGTACAATCAGCCCCAGCATTTT. Its protein is CSASSLGQYNQPQHF.

This clonotype was picked up many times. V usage is TRBV11-3 and J usage is TRBJ1-1, with no clear D. CDR1 SGHNT and CDR2 YENEEA come from the germline V gene. This CDR3 contains 14 residues. V shed 3 bases and J shed 1 base, with 9 bases lying between them. This chain's CDR3 is CASSFGSGNTEAFF. The CDR3, as DNA: TGTGCCAGCAGCTTTGGTTCCGGGAACACTGAAGCTTTCTTT.

This clonotype was detected many times. The CDR3 protein is CASSPPGANVLTF. The CDR3 bases are TGTGCCAGCAGCCCACCTGGGGCCAACGTCCTGACTTTC. The chain carries TRBV27 and TRBJ2-6, with D uncertain. Trimming cost V 6 bases and J 2 bases, with 5 bases left between them. The V gene's germline CDR1 is MNHEY and CDR2 SMNVEV (reference sequence). The CDR3 is 13 residues long.

As for this clonotype: A far larger clone is a single base away, which makes a read error likely. CDR3 sequence: CASSYGGGGGRPQHF. For the CDR3, the DNA is TGTGCCAGCAGTTACGGAGGGGGCGGGGGTCGGCCCCAGCATTTT. The V call is TRBV6-1, the J call TRBJ1-5, with 7 bases fitting TRBD1. This CDR3 is built from 15 residues. The V segment lost 5 bases and the J segment 9 bases; nucleotides outside the gene matches: 13. The germline V gene has CDR1 MNHNS and CDR2 SASEGT.

This clonotype has ten or more counts. This chain connects TRBV29-1 to TRBJ1-1; the D gene is possibly TRBD1 (5 bases). V lost 0 bases and J lost 5, with 7 bases in between. The germline V gene encodes CDR1 SQVTM and CDR2 ANQGSEA. This CDR3 is 12 amino acids long. CDR3 in amino acids: CSVEEGGTEAFF. The CDR3 DNA follows: TGCAGCGTTGAAGAGGGGGGGACTGAAGCTTTCTTT.

In its sample, this clonotype was seen a few times. The chain links TRBV7-3 to TRBJ2-1; the match to TRBD2 covers 10 bases. V was pared by 5 bases and J by 8 bases, with 9 bases of the junction left unmatched. CDR3 length: 15 amino acids. The V gene's germline CDR1 is SGHTA and CDR2 FQGTGA. The CDR3 DNA is TGTGCCAGCAGCCCTCTAGCGGGAGCAAGCTATGAGCAGTTCTTC. Translating gives CASSPLAGASYEQFF.

This clonotype was observed a handful of times. The chain combines TRBV28 with TRBJ2-2, with 10 bases fitting TRBD2. J gave up 1 base and V 6 bases, and 5 bases lay outside the gene matches. There are 16 residues in the CDR3. CDR1 is MDHEN, CDR2 SYDVKM, per germline. DNA for the CDR3: TGTGCCAGCAGCCCCCGGACTAGCGGGAACACCGGGGAGCTGTTTTTT. Its translation is CASSPRTSGNTGELFF. The full variable domain, its missing parts supplied by reference TRBV28 and TRBJ2-2, is DVKVTQSSRYLVKRTGEKVFLECVQDMDHENMFWYRQDPGLGLRLIYFSYDVKMKEKGDIPEGYSVSREKKERFSLILESASTNQTSMYLCASSPRTSGNTGELFFGEGSRLTVL.